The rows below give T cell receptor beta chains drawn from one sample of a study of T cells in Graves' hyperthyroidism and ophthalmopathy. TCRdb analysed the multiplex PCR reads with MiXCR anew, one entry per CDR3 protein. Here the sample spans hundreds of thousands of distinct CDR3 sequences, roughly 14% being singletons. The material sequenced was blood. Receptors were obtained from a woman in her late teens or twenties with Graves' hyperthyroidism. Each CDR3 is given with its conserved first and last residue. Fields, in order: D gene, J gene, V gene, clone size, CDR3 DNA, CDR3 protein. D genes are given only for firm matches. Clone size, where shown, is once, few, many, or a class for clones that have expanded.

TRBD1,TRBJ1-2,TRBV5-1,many,TGCGCCAGCAGCCGGGACAGGATACTCGGTCCGGGCTATGGCTACACCTTC,CASSRDRILGPGYGYTF
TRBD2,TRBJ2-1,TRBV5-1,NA,TGCGCCAGCAGCCCCCTGCGGGGGGCCCACAATGAGCAGTTCTTC,CASSPLRGAHNEQFF
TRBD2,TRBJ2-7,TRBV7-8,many,TGTGCCAGCAGCCCCCGCGGGGGGGGCTACGAGCAGTACTTC,CASSPRGGGYEQYF
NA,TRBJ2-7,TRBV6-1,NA,TGTGCCGTGGGTGGAAATACGTACGAGCAGTACTTC,CAVGGNTYEQYF
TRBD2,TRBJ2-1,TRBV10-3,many,TGTGCCATCAGCGCACTAGCGGGAGGGCCAAGATCGGACAATGAGCAGTTCTTC,CAISALAGGPRSDNEQFF
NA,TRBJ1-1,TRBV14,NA,TGTGCCAGCAGCCAAGTTCAGACTGAAGCTTTCTTT,CASSQVQTEAFF
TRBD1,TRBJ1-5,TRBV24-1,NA,TGTGCCACCAGTGCGGGGACAGGGCGGGACAATCAGCCCCAGCATTTT,CATSAGTGRDNQPQHF
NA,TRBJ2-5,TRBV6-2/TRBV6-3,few,TGTGCCAGCAGCCTGCGGTCCTCGGCCCAGTACTTC,CASSLRSSAQYF
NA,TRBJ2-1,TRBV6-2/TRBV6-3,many,TGTGCCCCCCCGGAGGAGTCCACGAAAGACAATGAGCAGTTCTTC,CAPPEESTKDNEQFF
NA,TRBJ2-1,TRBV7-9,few,TGTGCCAGCAGCTCCCCCCGGGCTGAGCAGTTCTTC,CASSSPRAEQFF
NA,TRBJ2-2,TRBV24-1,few,TGTGCCACCAGTGATTTGACTACCACCGGGGAGCTGTTTTTT,CATSDLTTTGELFF
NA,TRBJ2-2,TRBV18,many,TGTGCCAGCTCACCACCGGCAGTCGCGAACACCGGGGAGCTGTTTTTT,CASSPPAVANTGELFF
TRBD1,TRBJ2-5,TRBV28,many,TGTGCCAGCAGTCCCGAGACAGGGGGCCGTCAAGAGACCCAGTACTTC,CASSPETGGRQETQYF
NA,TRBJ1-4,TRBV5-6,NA,TGTGCCAGCAGCTTGTGGGGTGATATTAATGAAAAACTGTTTTTT,CASSLWGDINEKLFF
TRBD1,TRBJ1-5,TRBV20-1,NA,TGCAGTGCTAGAGATCCTCGACAGGGGAGCAATCAGCCCCAGCATTTT,CSARDPRQGSNQPQHF
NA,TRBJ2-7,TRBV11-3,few,TGTGCCAGCAGCCCTCTCCCCGGGAGCCTCTACGAGCAGTACTTC,CASSPLPGSLYEQYF
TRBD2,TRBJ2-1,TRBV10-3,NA,TGTGCCGCTCGGACTAGCGGTCTCCTGAGCTCCTACAATGAGCAGTTCTTC,CAARTSGLLSSYNEQFF
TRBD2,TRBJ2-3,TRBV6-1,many,TGTGCCAGCAGTGAAGAAGCGGGAGGGCGACCAGATACGCAGTATTTT,CASSEEAGGRPDTQYF
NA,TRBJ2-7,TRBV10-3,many,TGTGCCATCAGTGAGTCGGCGGGACACTCCTACGAGCAGTACTTC,CAISESAGHSYEQYF
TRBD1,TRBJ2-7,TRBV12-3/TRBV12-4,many,TGTGCCAGCAGTCACCGACAGGGAGAAAACGAGCAGTACTTC,CASSHRQGENEQYF
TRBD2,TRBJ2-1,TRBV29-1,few,TGCAGCGTTTTACGGCGGGGGGACTTCCTTTACAATGAGCAGTTCTTC,CSVLRRGDFLYNEQFF
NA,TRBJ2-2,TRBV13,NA,TGTGCCAGCAGCTTTTACTCGTTGATGGGGCGGACCGGGGAGCTGTTTTTT,CASSFYSLMGRTGELFF
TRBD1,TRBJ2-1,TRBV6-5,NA,TGTGCCAGCAGTTACGGGACAGGGGGCGCGTCCTACAATGAGCAGTTCTTC,CASSYGTGGASYNEQFF
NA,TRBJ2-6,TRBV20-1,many,TGCAGTGCTAGGGGGACTTCTGGGGCCAACGTCCTGACTTTC,CSARGTSGANVLTF
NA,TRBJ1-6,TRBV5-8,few,TGTGCCAGCATAAACAGGGTAGTTTCACCCCTCCACTTT,CASINRVVSPLHF
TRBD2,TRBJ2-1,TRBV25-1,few,TGTGCCAGCAGTGAATGGTCTAGCGGAACTTACAATGAGCAGTTCTTC,CASSEWSSGTYNEQFF
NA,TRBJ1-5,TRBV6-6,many,TGTGCCAGCAGTTACTTGACAGTCGCGCCCCAGCATTTT,CASSYLTVAPQHF
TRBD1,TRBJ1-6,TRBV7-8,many,TGTGCCAGCAGAGCCGGGACAGATAATTCACCCCTCCACTTT,CASRAGTDNSPLHF
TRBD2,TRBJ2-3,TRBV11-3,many,TGTGCCAGCAGCTTAGGCCTAGCGGGACAAACAGATACGCAGTATTTT,CASSLGLAGQTDTQYF
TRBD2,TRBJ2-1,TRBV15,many,TGTGCCACCAGCAGGACGGCGGGAGTATTATTGCCCAGTGAGCAGTTCTTC,CATSRTAGVLLPSEQFF
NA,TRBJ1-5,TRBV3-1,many,TGTGCCAGCAGCTGGGGTTCGGGAAGCAATCAGCCCCAGCATTTT,CASSWGSGSNQPQHF
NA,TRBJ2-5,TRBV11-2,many,TGTGCCAGCAGCAAATCACACCGGGCGTGGGAGACCCAGTACTTC,CASSKSHRAWETQYF
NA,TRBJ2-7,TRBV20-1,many,TGCAGTGCTCAGAGGGGGGGGGCTTCCTACGAGCAGTACTTC,CSAQRGGASYEQYF
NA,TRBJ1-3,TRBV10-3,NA,TGTGCCATCCTCACGGGAAACACCATATATTTT,CAILTGNTIYF
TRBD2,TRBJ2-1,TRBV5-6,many,TGTGCCAGCAGCTGGACTAGCGCCAATGAGCAGTTCTTC,CASSWTSANEQFF
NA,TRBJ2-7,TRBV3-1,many,TGTGCCAGCAGCCACCAGACAGGCAGTAGCCACGAGCAGTACTTC,CASSHQTGSSHEQYF
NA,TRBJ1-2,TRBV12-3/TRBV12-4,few,TGTGCCAGCAGCCTCAGGAGTACTAACTATGGCTACACCTTC,CASSLRSTNYGYTF
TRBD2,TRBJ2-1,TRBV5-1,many,TGCGCCAGCAGCTTAGCGGGGTTTGAGCAGTTCTTC,CASSLAGFEQFF
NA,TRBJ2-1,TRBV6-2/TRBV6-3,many,TGTGCCAGCATGGCCGGGAATGAGCAGTTCTTC,CASMAGNEQFF
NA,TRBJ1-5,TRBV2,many,TGTGCCAGCAGTGGGGAAGGTATTCAGCCCCAGCATTTT,CASSGEGIQPQHF
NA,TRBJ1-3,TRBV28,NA,TGTGCCAGCAGTGACGTAAACACCATATATTTT,CASSDVNTIYF
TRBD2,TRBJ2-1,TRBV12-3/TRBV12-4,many,TGTGCCAGCAGTCGTGACCTCTCCGCGGGAGGTTACAATGAGCAGTTCTTC,CASSRDLSAGGYNEQFF
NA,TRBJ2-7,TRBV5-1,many,TGCGCCAGCAGCTTCCAACCGCTCTACGAGCAGTACTTC,CASSFQPLYEQYF
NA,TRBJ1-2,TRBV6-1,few,TGTGCCAGCAAGTCTATCGTAGGGGATGGCTACACCTTC,CASKSIVGDGYTF
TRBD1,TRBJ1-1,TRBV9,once,TGTACCAGCAGCGCCTACAGGGGTGGGGACACTGAAGCTTTCTTT,CTSSAYRGGDTEAFF
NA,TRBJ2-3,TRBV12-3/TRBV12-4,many,TGTGCCAGCGCCCCAGCCGGGGGAGGCCGAGTTACGCAGTATTTT,CASAPAGGGRVTQYF
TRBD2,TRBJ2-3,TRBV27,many,TGTGCCAGCAGTAAACTAGCGGGAGTGGTAGATACGCAGTATTTT,CASSKLAGVVDTQYF
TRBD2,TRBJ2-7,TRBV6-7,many,TGTGCCAGCAGTTACTGGGGGAGGGCCGTCTACGAGCAGTACTTC,CASSYWGRAVYEQYF
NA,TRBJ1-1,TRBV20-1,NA,TGCAGTGCTAGAGACGCGGACCTAAGTCGTGAGGCTTTCTTT,CSARDADLSREAFF
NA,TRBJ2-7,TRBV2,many,TGTGCCAGCAGTGTCAAACAGGTTTCCTACGAGCAGTACTTC,CASSVKQVSYEQYF
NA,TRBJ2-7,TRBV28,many,TGTGCCAGCAGTTTATCTGGGTGGGGCTGGAAGTCCTACGAGCAGTACTTC,CASSLSGWGWKSYEQYF
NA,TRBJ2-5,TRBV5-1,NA,TGCGCCAGCAGCTTGGAGTTATACCAAGAGACCCAGTACTTC,CASSLELYQETQYF
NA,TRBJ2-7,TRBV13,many,TGTGCCAGCAGCTCGATTCTCGACAGCTACGAGCAGTACTTC,CASSSILDSYEQYF